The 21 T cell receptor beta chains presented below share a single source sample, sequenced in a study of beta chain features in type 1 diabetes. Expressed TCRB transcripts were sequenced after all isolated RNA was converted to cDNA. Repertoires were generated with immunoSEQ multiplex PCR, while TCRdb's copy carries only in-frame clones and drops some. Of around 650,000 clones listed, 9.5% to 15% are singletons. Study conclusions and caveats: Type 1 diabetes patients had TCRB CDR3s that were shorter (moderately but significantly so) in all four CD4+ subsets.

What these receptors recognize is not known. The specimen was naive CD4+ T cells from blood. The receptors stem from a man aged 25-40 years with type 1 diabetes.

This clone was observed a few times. The CDR3 sequence: CASSYVRDRNIQYF. In DNA, the CDR3 is TGTGCCAGCAGCTACGTTAGGGATAGAAACATTCAGTACTTC. The rearrangement links TRBV11-2 to TRBJ2-4; D gene uncertain. Germline V gene lookup returns CDR1 SGHAT and CDR2 FQNNGV. CDR3 size: 14 residues. Between the trimmed V and J ends, which lost 4 bases and 6 bases, there was a span of 13 bases.

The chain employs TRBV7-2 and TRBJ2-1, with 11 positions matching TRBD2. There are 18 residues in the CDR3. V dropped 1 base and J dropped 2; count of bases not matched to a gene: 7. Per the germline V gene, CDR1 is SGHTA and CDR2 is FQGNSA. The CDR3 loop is CASSLDRLAGGAYNEQFF. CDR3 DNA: TGTGCCAGCAGCTTAGACCGCCTAGCGGGGGGCGCCTACAATGAGCAGTTCTTC.

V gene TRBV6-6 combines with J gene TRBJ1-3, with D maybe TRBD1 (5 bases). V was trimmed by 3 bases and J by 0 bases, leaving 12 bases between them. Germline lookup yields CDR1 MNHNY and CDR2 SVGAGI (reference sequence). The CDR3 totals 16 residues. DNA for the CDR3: TGTGCCAGCAGTTATAGGGACGGAAGCTCTGGAAACACCATATATTTT. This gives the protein CASSYRDGSSGNTIYF.

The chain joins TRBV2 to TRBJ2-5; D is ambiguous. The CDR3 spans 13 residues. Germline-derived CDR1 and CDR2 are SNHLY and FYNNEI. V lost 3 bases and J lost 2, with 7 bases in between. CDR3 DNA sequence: TGTGCCAGCAGTGACGTCTTACAAGAGACCCAGTACTTC. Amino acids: CASSDVLQETQYF.

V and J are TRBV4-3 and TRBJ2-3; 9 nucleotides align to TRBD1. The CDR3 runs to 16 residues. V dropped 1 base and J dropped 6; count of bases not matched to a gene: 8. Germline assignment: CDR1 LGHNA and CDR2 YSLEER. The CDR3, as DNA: TGCGCCAGCAGCCAAGCGTCCGGGACAGGGCAGGATACGCAGTATTTT. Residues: CASSQASGTGQDTQYF.

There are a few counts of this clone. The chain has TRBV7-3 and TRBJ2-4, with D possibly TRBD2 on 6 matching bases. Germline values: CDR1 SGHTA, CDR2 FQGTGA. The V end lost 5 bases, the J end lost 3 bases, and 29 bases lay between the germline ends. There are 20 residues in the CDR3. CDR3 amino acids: CASSAALARSHLGDKNIQYF. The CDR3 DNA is TGTGCCAGCAGCGCGGCACTAGCCCGGTCCCACCTAGGTGACAAAAACATTCAGTACTTC.

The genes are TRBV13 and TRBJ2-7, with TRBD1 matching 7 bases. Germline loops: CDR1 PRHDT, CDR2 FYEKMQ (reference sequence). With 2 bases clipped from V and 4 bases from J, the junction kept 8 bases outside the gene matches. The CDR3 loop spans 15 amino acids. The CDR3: CASSLRGTAAYEQYF. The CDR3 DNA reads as TGTGCCAGCAGCTTAAGGGGGACAGCAGCTTACGAGCAGTACTTC.

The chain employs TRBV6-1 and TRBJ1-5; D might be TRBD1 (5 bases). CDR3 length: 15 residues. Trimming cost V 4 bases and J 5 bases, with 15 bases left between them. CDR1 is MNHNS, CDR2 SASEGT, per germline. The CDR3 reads CASSVIPGTDQPQHF. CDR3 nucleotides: TGTGCCAGCAGTGTCATCCCTGGGACGGATCAGCCCCAGCATTTT.

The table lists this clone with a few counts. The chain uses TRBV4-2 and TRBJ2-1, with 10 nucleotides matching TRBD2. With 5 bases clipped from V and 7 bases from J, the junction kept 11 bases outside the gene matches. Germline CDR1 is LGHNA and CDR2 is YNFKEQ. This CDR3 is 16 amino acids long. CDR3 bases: TGTGCCAGCAGCATAGACACTAGCGGGGTACCGAATGAGCAGTTCTTC. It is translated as CASSIDTSGVPNEQFF.

The CDR3 reads CASTVGTGNYGYTF. The CDR3 DNA is TGTGCCAGCACCGTAGGGACAGGGAACTATGGCTACACCTTC. The rearrangement links TRBV28 to TRBJ1-2, with 9 positions matching TRBD1. The CDR3 totals 14 residues. CDR1 and CDR2 from the germline V gene are MDHEN and SYDVKM. V lost 7 bases and J lost 2; bases outside the gene matches: 5.

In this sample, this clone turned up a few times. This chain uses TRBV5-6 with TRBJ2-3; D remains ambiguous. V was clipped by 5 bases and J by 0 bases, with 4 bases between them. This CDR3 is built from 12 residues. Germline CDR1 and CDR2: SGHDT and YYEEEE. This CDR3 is CASRRSTDTQYF. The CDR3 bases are TGTGCCAGCAGACGTAGCACAGATACGCAGTATTTT.

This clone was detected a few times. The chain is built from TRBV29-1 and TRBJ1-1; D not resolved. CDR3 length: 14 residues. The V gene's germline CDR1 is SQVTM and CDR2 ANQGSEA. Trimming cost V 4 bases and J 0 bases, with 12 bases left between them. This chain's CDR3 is CSVARVLMNTEAFF. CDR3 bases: TGCAGCGTTGCAAGGGTATTGATGAACACTGAAGCTTTCTTT.

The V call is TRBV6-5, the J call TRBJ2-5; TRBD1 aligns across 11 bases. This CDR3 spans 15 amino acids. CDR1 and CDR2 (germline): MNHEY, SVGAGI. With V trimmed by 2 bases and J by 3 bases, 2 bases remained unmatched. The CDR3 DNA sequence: TGTGCCAGCAGTTACCTGGGACAGGGGGAAGAGACCCAGTACTTC. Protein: CASSYLGQGEETQYF.

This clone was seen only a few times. The CDR3 bases are TGCGCCAGCAGCCAAGAGTGGGAGGGTACTTCGCAGTATTTT. Its protein product is CASSQEWEGTSQYF. J is TRBJ2-3 and V is TRBV4-3, with 7 bases that match TRBD2. Trimming cost V 0 bases and J 10 bases; bases outside gene matches: 7. The CDR3 is 14 amino acids. Germline values: CDR1 LGHNA, CDR2 YSLEER.

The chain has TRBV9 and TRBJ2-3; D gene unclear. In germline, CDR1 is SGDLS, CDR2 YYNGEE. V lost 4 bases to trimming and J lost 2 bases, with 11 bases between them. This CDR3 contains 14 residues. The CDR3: CASSPTPSTDTQYF. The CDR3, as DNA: TGTGCCAGCAGCCCAACACCTTCCACAGATACGCAGTATTTT.

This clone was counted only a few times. The CDR3 sequence is CASRGTGLYEQYF. The CDR3 DNA is TGTGCCAGCAGGGGGACAGGACTTTACGAGCAGTACTTC. The genes are TRBV28 and TRBJ2-7; TRBD1 agrees at 8 bases. This CDR3 comprises 13 residues. Germline CDR1 and CDR2: MDHEN and SYDVKM. V shed 6 bases, J shed 4 bases, and the junction held 5 bases outside the gene matches.

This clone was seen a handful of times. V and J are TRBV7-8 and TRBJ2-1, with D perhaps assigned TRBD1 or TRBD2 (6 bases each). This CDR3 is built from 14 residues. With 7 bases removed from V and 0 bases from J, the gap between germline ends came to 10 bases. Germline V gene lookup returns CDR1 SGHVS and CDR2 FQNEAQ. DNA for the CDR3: TGTGCCAGCATGCGGGACATCTCCTACAATGAGCAGTTCTTC. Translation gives CASMRDISYNEQFF.

The CDR3 DNA is TGTGCCAGCAGCCAACAAGGTGCAGATACGCAGTATTTT. Its translation is CASSQQGADTQYF. The chain combines TRBV4-2 with TRBJ2-3, with unresolved D. Per germline, CDR1 LGHNA and CDR2 YNFKEQ. The CDR3 totals 13 residues. Between the trimmed V and J ends, which lost 2 bases and 4 bases, there was a span of 7 bases.

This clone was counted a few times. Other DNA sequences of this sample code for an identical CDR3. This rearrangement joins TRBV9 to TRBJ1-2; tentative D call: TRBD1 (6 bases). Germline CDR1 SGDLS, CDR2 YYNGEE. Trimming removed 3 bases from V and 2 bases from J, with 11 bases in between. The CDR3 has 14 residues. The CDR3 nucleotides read TGTGCCAGCAGCGCCCAGACAGGAAACTATGGCTACACCTTC. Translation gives CASSAQTGNYGYTF.

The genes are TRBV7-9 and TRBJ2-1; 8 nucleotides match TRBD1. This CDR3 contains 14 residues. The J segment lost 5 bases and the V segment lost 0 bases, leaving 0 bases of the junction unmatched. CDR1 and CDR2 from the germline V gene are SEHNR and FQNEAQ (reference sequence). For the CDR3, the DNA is TGTGCCAGCAGCTTAGCGGGACAGGACAATGAGCAGTTCTTC. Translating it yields CASSLAGQDNEQFF.

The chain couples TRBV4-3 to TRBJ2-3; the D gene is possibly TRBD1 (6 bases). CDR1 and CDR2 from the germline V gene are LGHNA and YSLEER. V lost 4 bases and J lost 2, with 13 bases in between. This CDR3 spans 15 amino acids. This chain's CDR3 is CASSRSGQPTDTQYF. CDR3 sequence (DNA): TGCGCCAGCAGCCGCTCGGGACAACCCACAGATACGCAGTATTTT.